These T cell receptor beta chains were read from a single sample in a study of early T cells in non-severe SARS-CoV-2 infection. TCRdb analysed the 5' RACE reads with MiXCR anew, one entry per CDR3 protein. The table lists under 20,000 distinct CDR3 sequences, around 6.1% of them singletons. Sequencing was carried out using whole blood. The source is an adult who was a healthcare worker with PCR-confirmed SARS-CoV-2 infection or an uninfected control (not recorded which). The CDR3 runs from the conserved cysteine through the conserved F or W. A D gene is named only where the DNA matches it firmly. Clone size, where shown, is once, few, many, or a class for clones that have expanded.

many	13	TRBV24-1	TRBD2	TRBJ2-1	CATRAGEFRGQFF	TGTGCCACCAGGGCGGGAGAGTTTAGGGGGCAGTTCTTC
-	13	TRBV20-1	TRBD1	TRBJ1-6	CSAGGRQGEPLHF	TGCAGTGCTGGGGGGCGACAGGGAGAGCCCCTCCACTTT
medium-sized	18	TRBV5-8	TRBD1	TRBJ1-5	CASRRGTDTRTRNQPQHF	TGTGCCAGCAGGCGCGGGACAGATACTCGTACCCGCAATCAGCCCCAGCATTTT
-	13	TRBV11-3	-	TRBJ2-3	CASSHYPTDTQYF	TGTGCCAGCAGCCATTATCCCACAGATACGCAGTATTTT
few	15	TRBV6-6	TRBD1	TRBJ2-4	CASTSVTDRGARPYF	TGTGCCAGCACCTCTGTCACCGACAGGGGAGCACGCCCGTACTTC
many	14	TRBV18	-	TRBJ2-1	CASSPPLSYNEQFF	TGTGCCAGCTCACCACCCCTCTCCTACAATGAGCAGTTCTTC
few	14	TRBV12-3/TRBV12-4	TRBD1	TRBJ2-7	CASSPDRVANEQYF	TGTGCCAGCAGTCCGGACAGGGTGGCCAACGAGCAGTACTTC
-	15	TRBV28	-	TRBJ2-4	CASRSSGIPTNIQYF	TGTGCCAGCAGATCCTCCGGGATACCAACGAACATTCAGTACTTC
many	15	TRBV5-4	-	TRBJ1-6	CASSLGQGEASPLHF	TGTGCCAGCAGCTTGGGGCAGGGTGAAGCTTCACCCCTCCACTTT
many	12	TRBV6-5	-	TRBJ1-1	CASSYRNTEAFF	TGTGCCAGCAGTTACAGAAACACTGAAGCTTTCTTT
many	15	TRBV12-3/TRBV12-4	TRBD2	TRBJ2-3	CASSFRAGVQGTQYF	TGTGCCAGCAGTTTCCGAGCGGGAGTCCAGGGTACGCAGTATTTT
many	14	TRBV10-3	-	TRBJ1-2	CAINPDRATYGYTF	TGTGCCATCAACCCCGACAGAGCGACCTATGGCTACACCTTC
many	16	TRBV3-1	TRBD2	TRBJ2-1	CASSQGGREGRDEQFF	TGTGCCAGCAGCCAAGGAGGACGGGAGGGCCGTGATGAGCAGTTCTTC
medium-sized	12	TRBV29-1	-	TRBJ1-5	CSVADLNQPQHF	TGCAGCGTTGCAGACTTGAATCAGCCCCAGCATTTT
medium-sized	12	TRBV29-1	-	TRBJ2-5	CSVAGTQRTQYF	TGCAGCGTTGCGGGGACTCAACGGACCCAGTACTTC
medium-sized	14	TRBV28	-	TRBJ1-5	CASSLVQGYQPQHF	TGTGCCAGCAGTTTAGTGCAGGGGTATCAGCCCCAGCATTTT
many	15	TRBV15	-	TRBJ1-1	CATSRETGLTTEAFF	TGTGCCACCAGCAGAGAAACGGGTTTGACCACTGAAGCTTTCTTT
-	15	TRBV2	-	TRBJ2-7	CASNPLGGETYEQYF	TGTGCCAGCAACCCCTTGGGGGGAGAAACTTACGAGCAGTACTTC
many	15	TRBV11-2	TRBD1	TRBJ1-1	CASSLSTGGETEAFF	TGTGCCAGCAGCTTATCTACAGGGGGCGAAACTGAAGCTTTCTTT
many	17	TRBV20-1	-	TRBJ1-1	CSARDGERGTLNTEAFF	TGCAGTGCTAGAGATGGGGAGAGGGGCACACTGAACACTGAAGCTTTCTTT
few	13	TRBV7-8	-	TRBJ2-7	CASSLGVPAEQYF	TGTGCCAGCAGCTTAGGCGTCCCCGCTGAGCAGTACTTC
many	13	TRBV6-6	-	TRBJ1-4	CASSYRALEKLFF	TGTGCCAGCAGTTACCGGGCCCTGGAAAAACTGTTTTTT
many	14	TRBV20-1	TRBD2	TRBJ2-7	CSASRLAVTYEQYF	TGCAGTGCTAGTCGACTAGCGGTTACCTACGAGCAGTACTTC
many	15	TRBV18	TRBD2	TRBJ2-1	CASSQAGGPINEQFF	TGTGCCAGCTCTCAAGCGGGAGGGCCAATTAATGAGCAGTTCTTC
medium-sized	15	TRBV12-3/TRBV12-4	-	TRBJ1-2	CASSFSRTANYGYTF	TGTGCCAGCAGTTTCTCCCGGACAGCTAACTATGGCTACACCTTC
many	15	TRBV20-1	-	TRBJ2-3	CSAREPGPFTDTQYF	TGCAGTGCTAGAGAACCAGGGCCCTTCACAGATACGCAGTATTTT
-	14	TRBV11-2	-	TRBJ1-1	CASSLGLAYTEAFF	TGTGCCAGCAGCTTAGGGTTAGCATACACTGAAGCTTTCTTT